Each of the 32 T cell receptor beta chains below was sequenced from the same sample in a study of blood T cell repertoires in COVID-19. Repertoires were generated with immunoSEQ multiplex PCR, while TCRdb's copy carries only in-frame clones and drops some. The data contain about 130,000 clones, 65% to 85% of them singletons. The material sequenced was peripheral blood. Receptors originate from a man between 25 and 39 years old with COVID-19, enrolled during active disease.

V gene TRBV30 combines with J gene TRBJ1-5, with 7 positions matching TRBD1. Germline V gene lookup returns CDR1 GTSNPN and CDR2 SVGIG (reference sequence). The length of the CDR3 is 13 residues. V trimming: 5 bases; J trimming: 4 bases; junction bases outside the gene matches: 5. The CDR3 sequence: CAWGGQLNQPQHF. CDR3 bases: TGTGCCTGGGGGGGACAGCTAAATCAGCCCCAGCATTTT. The full variable domain, completed using reference TRBV30 and TRBJ1-5, is SQTIHQWPATLVQPVGSPLSLECTVEGTSNPNLYWYRQAAGRGLQLLFYSVGIGQISSEVPQNLSASRPQDRQFILSSKKLLLSDSGFYLCAWGGQLNQPQHFGDGTRLSIL.

The chain recombines TRBV19 with TRBJ1-5, with D unclear. The V gene's germline CDR1 is LNHDA and CDR2 SQIVND (reference sequence). The V end was cut by 3 bases, the J end by 5 bases, with 14 bases between. The length of the CDR3 is 15 residues. CDR3 bases: TGTGCCAGTAGTATTTCGGGAGCAGACTATCAGCCCCAGCATTTT. It is translated as CASSISGADYQPQHF.

The CDR3 nucleotides read TGTGCCAGCAGCGTAGGTAGCGCAGATACGCAGTATTTT. This gives the protein CASSVGSADTQYF. V usage is TRBV9 and J usage is TRBJ2-3; D possibly corresponds to TRBD2 (5 bases). Between the trimmed V and J ends, which lost 0 bases and 4 bases, there was a span of 6 bases. Germline CDR1 is SGDLS and CDR2 is YYNGEE. The CDR3 is 13 residues long.

The chain carries TRBV28 and TRBJ1-6; D unclear. V lost 6 bases, J lost 7 bases, and 13 bases lay in between. The CDR3 has 14 amino acids. Per germline, CDR1 MDHEN and CDR2 SYDVKM. In DNA, the CDR3 is TGTGCCAGCAGCCATCATCTGGGCAATTCACCCCTCCACTTT. Translation gives CASSHHLGNSPLHF.

The chain carries TRBV19 and TRBJ1-5; 10 bases align to TRBD1. CDR3 size: 16 residues. Germline V gene sequence: CDR1 LNHDA, CDR2 SQIVND (reference sequence). V trimming: 3 bases; J trimming: 3 bases; junction bases outside the gene matches: 5. In nucleotides, the CDR3 is TGTGCCAGTAGTATCTACGGGACAGGGGCCAATCAGCCCCAGCATTTT. Amino acids: CASSIYGTGANQPQHF.

This clone turned up a few times. The V and J genes are TRBV3-1 (or the pseudogene TRBV3-2) and TRBJ2-7, with 10 bases that match TRBD1. V lost 4 bases, J lost 5 bases, and 8 bases stayed unmatched. The CDR3 contains 15 residues. Germline V gene lookup returns CDR1 LGHDT and CDR2 YNNKEL (reference sequence). Here the CDR3 reads CASSRPGTGVHEQYF. The DNA for the CDR3 is TGTGCCAGCAGCCGCCCCGGGACAGGGGTCCACGAGCAGTACTTC.

The chain combines TRBV2 with TRBJ2-7; a possible D gene is TRBD2 (6 bases). CDR1 and CDR2 (germline): SNHLY, FYNNEI. The CDR3 is 13 amino acids. V was shortened by 7 bases and J by 0 bases, with 10 bases between the two germline ends. CDR3 residues: CASTGLSSYEQYF. The CDR3 coding sequence is TGTGCCAGCACGGGACTGTCCTCCTACGAGCAGTACTTC.

The gene calls are TRBV7-6 and TRBJ2-7; 14 nucleotides match TRBD2. The CDR3 sequence is 19 residues long. V trimming: 5 bases; J trimming: 3 bases; junction bases outside the gene matches: 15. The V gene's germline CDR1 is SGHVS and CDR2 FNYEAQ. This chain's CDR3 is CASSPTPGLAGEVGYEQYF. CDR3 bases: TGTGCCAGCAGCCCGACACCGGGACTAGCGGGAGAGGTTGGCTACGAGCAGTACTTC. Filled out from reference TRBV7-6 and TRBJ2-7, the complete variable domain reads GAGVSQSPRYKVTKRGQDVALRCDPISGHVSLYWYRQALGQGPEFLTYFNYEAQQDKSGLPNDRFSAERPEGSISTLTIQRTEQRDSAMYRCASSPTPGLAGEVGYEQYFGPGTRLTVT.

The CDR3: CASSSLSQGASYEQYF. Written as DNA, the CDR3 is TGTGCCAGCAGCTCCTTATCCCAGGGGGCTAGCTACGAGCAGTACTTC. This chain uses TRBV7-6 with TRBJ2-7; 8 nucleotides align to TRBD1. The CDR3 has 16 amino acids. V shed 4 bases, J shed 3 bases, and the junction held 11 bases outside the gene matches. Germline values: CDR1 SGHVS, CDR2 FNYEAQ.

There are a few counts of this clone. The rearrangement links TRBV12-3 or TRBV12-4 to TRBJ2-5, with D possibly being TRBD1 (6 bases). V was clipped by 6 bases and J by 5 bases, with 13 bases between them. CDR3 size: 13 residues. The CDR3 DNA reads TGTGCCAGCAGCCAGGGACACTGGGAGACCCAGTACTTC. Translating it yields CASSQGHWETQYF.

This chain uses TRBV28 with TRBJ2-2; TRBD1 matches at 10 bases. Germline CDR1 MDHEN, CDR2 SYDVKM. The CDR3 covers 15 residues. Losses at the gene ends were 6 bases for V and 7 bases for J; bases not matched to a gene: 8. The chain's CDR3 is CASSPGTGEVGELFF. The CDR3 DNA sequence: TGTGCCAGCAGCCCCGGGACAGGGGAAGTCGGGGAGCTGTTTTTT.

This clone was detected only once. This chain links TRBV21-1 with TRBJ2-3; TRBD2 reflects the table's D call only, with no check against the DNA. TRBV21-1 is a known pseudogene. This CDR3 has 16 amino acids. For the CDR3, the DNA is TGTGCCAGCAGCAAAGTGGGCGGGGGCCTCACAGATACGCAGTATTTT. Translated: CASSKVGGGLTDTQYF.

The sample holds one count of this clone. This rearrangement joins TRBV28 to TRBJ2-3, with 9 bases that match TRBD2. The junction had 7 bases not matched to a gene; V was cut back by 7 bases and J by 2 bases. Germline CDR1 is MDHEN and CDR2 is SYDVKM. CDR3 size: 15 residues. CDR3 protein: CASTPSGVYTDTQYF. The DNA of the CDR3 is TGTGCCAGCACACCTAGCGGGGTGTACACAGATACGCAGTATTTT.

This clone has a handful of counts. The rearrangement links TRBV7-3 to TRBJ2-5; D is perhaps TRBD1 (5 bases). The CDR3 totals 14 residues. The germline gives CDR1 SGHTA, CDR2 FQGTGA. V was pared by 5 bases and J by 4 bases, with 14 bases between. The chain's CDR3 is CASSPTTGSETQYF. CDR3 DNA sequence: TGTGCCAGCAGCCCAACTACAGGATCAGAGACCCAGTACTTC. The full variable domain, in which reference TRBV7-3 and TRBJ2-5 provide the parts outside the CDR3, is GAGVSQTPSNKVTEKGKYVELRCDPISGHTALYWYRQSLGQGPEFLIYFQGTGAADDSGLPNDRFFAVRPEGSVSTLKIQRTERGDSAVYLCASSPTTGSETQYFGPGTRLLVL.

CDR3 sequence reads: CASSQDTDRALGTQYF. The CDR3 region has the DNA TGTGCCAGCAGCCAAGATACGGACAGGGCTCTAGGTACGCAGTATTTT. The V gene is TRBV4-2, the J gene TRBJ2-3, with TRBD1 matching 8 bases. The germline V gene has CDR1 LGHNA and CDR2 YNFKEQ. The CDR3 has 16 amino acids. With V trimmed by 0 bases and J by 8 bases, 10 bases remained unmatched.

The chain joins TRBV6-2 or TRBV6-3 to TRBJ2-2, with TRBD1 matching 7 bases. The trim removed 5 bases at V and 4 bases at J, leaving 7 bases unmatched. Germline V gene sequence: CDR1 MNHEY, CDR2 SVGEGT. This CDR3 is built from 15 residues. Here the CDR3 reads CASSDRDWRTGELFF. CDR3 DNA sequence: TGTGCCAGCAGTGACAGGGATTGGCGCACCGGGGAGCTGTTTTTT.

This chain joins TRBV7-9 and TRBJ1-4; 7 nucleotides match TRBD1. This CDR3 contains 14 residues. Germline lookup yields CDR1 SEHNR and CDR2 FQNEAQ (reference sequence). V lost 5 bases and J lost 7; bases outside the gene matches: 7. The CDR3 reads CASSLGQVFEKLFF. The CDR3 DNA reads TGTGCCAGCAGCCTTGGACAGGTCTTTGAAAAACTGTTTTTT.

The V gene is TRBV28, the J gene TRBJ2-7; possibly TRBD1 for D (5 bases). Germline values: CDR1 MDHEN, CDR2 SYDVKM. Deletions cut 5 bases from V and 7 bases from J, with 9 bases between. The CDR3 has 11 amino acids. The CDR3 reads CASSDRTEQYF. Written as DNA, the CDR3 is TGTGCCAGCAGTGACCGGACAGAGCAGTACTTC.

This clone has a handful of counts. This sequence joins TRBV10-2 and TRBJ1-2; no clear D gene. The CDR3 runs to 14 residues. CDR1 WSHSY and CDR2 SAAADI come from the germline V gene. V lost 0 bases, J lost 4 bases, and 9 bases lay in between. The CDR3 is CASSESSDIYGYTF. For the CDR3, the DNA is TGCGCCAGCAGTGAGTCTTCTGACATCTATGGCTACACCTTC.

The V and J genes are TRBV19 and TRBJ2-1, with D possibly matching TRBD1 (5 bases). The CDR3 extends over 16 amino acids. CDR1 LNHDA and CDR2 SQIVND come from the germline V gene (reference sequence). The germline V and J ends were trimmed by 1 base and 9 bases, with 19 bases remaining between them. CDR3 loop: CASSIGLGQGMGEQFF. The CDR3 DNA reads as TGTGCCAGTAGTATAGGCCTGGGCCAGGGCATGGGTGAGCAGTTCTTC.

V is TRBV5-1 and J is TRBJ2-1; TRBD2 aligns across 8 bases. Unmatched junction bases numbered 9, after V lost 2 bases and J lost 8 bases. Germline loops: CDR1 SGHRS, CDR2 YFSETQ. CDR3 size: 15 residues. The CDR3 is CASSFEAGVVYEQFF. Written as DNA, the CDR3 is TGCGCCAGCAGCTTTGAAGCGGGGGTAGTCTATGAGCAGTTCTTC.

The rearrangement links TRBV4-3 to TRBJ1-4; D uncertain. The V and J ends lost 4 bases and 0 bases respectively, with 12 bases between them. The CDR3 spans 16 residues. Germline V CDR1 and CDR2: LGHNA, YSLEER. The CDR3 loop reads CASSPGGVATNEKLFF. The CDR3 nucleotides are TGCGCCAGCAGCCCAGGCGGGGTTGCAACTAATGAAAAACTGTTTTTT.

The V gene is TRBV18, the J gene TRBJ1-2, with D perhaps TRBD1 (5 bases). From germline, CDR1 is KGHSH and CDR2 LQKENI. The ends were cut back, 6 bases at V and 3 bases at J, with 11 bases in the middle. The CDR3 contains 13 residues. The CDR3 sequence: CASSPDSYYGYTF. CDR3 coding DNA: TGTGCCAGCTCCCCCGACAGCTACTATGGCTACACCTTC.

This sequence joins TRBV11-3 and TRBJ2-7, with TRBD2 identical over 8 bases. Germline assignment: CDR1 SGHNT and CDR2 YENEEA. After removal of 1 base from V and 6 bases from J, the junction contained 11 bases not matched to a gene. The CDR3 consists of 16 residues. The CDR3 protein is CASSLGLAYVLREQYF. CDR3 coding DNA: TGTGCCAGCAGCTTAGGACTAGCGTACGTCCTCCGCGAGCAGTACTTC.

The chain is built from TRBV5-1 and TRBJ2-1, with TRBD2 matching over 14 bases. Losses at the gene ends were 3 bases for V and 10 bases for J; bases not matched to a gene: 3. CDR1 is SGHRS and CDR2 is YFSETQ in the germline V gene. The CDR3 has 14 residues. CDR3 DNA: TGCGCCAGCAGCTGGGGACTAGCGGGGGAGGAGCAGTTCTTC. This encodes CASSWGLAGEEQFF.

The chain employs TRBV10-3 and TRBJ1-1; the D gene is possibly TRBD1 (6 bases). The CDR3 consists of 15 residues. V was pared by 6 bases and J by 1 base, with 15 bases between. Germline CDR1 ENHRY, CDR2 SYGVKD. The CDR3 protein is CAIRQWTTGNTEAFF. Written as DNA, the CDR3 is TGTGCCATCAGGCAGTGGACGACAGGGAACACTGAAGCTTTCTTT.

By sample fraction, this clone is medium-sized. The CDR3 DNA follows: TGTGCCAGCAGCTCCTCAAATCTAGCTGGGGACGAGCAGTACTTC. It translates to CASSSSNLAGDEQYF. J is TRBJ2-7 and V is TRBV11-3, with D possibly TRBD2 on 5 matching bases. The CDR3 length is 15 residues. Germline loops: CDR1 SGHNT, CDR2 YENEEA. The V end lost 4 bases, the J end lost 5 bases, and 18 bases lay between the germline ends.

This chain links TRBV6-6 with TRBJ2-7, with D maybe TRBD1 (5 bases). This CDR3 region has 12 residues. V lost 2 bases to trimming and J lost 5 bases, with 7 bases between them. Germline V gene data show CDR1 as MNHNY and CDR2 as SVGAGI (reference sequence). The CDR3 here is CASSYQGHEQYF. CDR3 in DNA: TGTGCCAGCAGTTACCAGGGCCACGAGCAGTACTTC.

The chain has TRBV10-1 and TRBJ2-7; 8 bases agree with TRBD1. This CDR3 is 19 amino acids long. The J segment lost 4 bases and the V segment lost 2 bases, leaving 19 bases of the junction unmatched. In germline, CDR1 is WNHNN, CDR2 SYGVQD (reference sequence). CDR3 nucleotide sequence: TGCGCCAGCAGTGAGAAAGAACAGGGGGTCTTATTAGAAGAATACGAGCAGTACTTC. This sequence encodes CASSEKEQGVLLEEYEQYF.

This chain joins TRBV15 and TRBJ2-1; 9 nucleotides align to TRBD2. Germline values: CDR1 LNHNV, CDR2 YYDKDF (reference sequence). The junction had 8 bases not matched to a gene; V was cut back by 1 base and J by 4 bases. The CDR3 contains 17 residues. The CDR3 spells CATSRATTSGGYNEQFF. The CDR3 DNA sequence: TGTGCCACCAGCAGAGCAACGACTAGCGGAGGTTACAATGAGCAGTTCTTC.

DNA of the CDR3: TGTGCCAGCAGTTTCTGGGGGAGGGCCTCGGGGGAGCTGTTTTTT. As protein: CASSFWGRASGELFF. The V call is TRBV28, the J call TRBJ2-2; TRBD2 matches 7 bases. Germline lookup yields CDR1 MDHEN and CDR2 SYDVKM. V was pared by 3 bases and J by 8 bases, with 9 bases of the junction left unmatched. The length of the CDR3 is 15 residues. Combining the CDR3 with reference TRBV28 and TRBJ2-2 gives the whole variable domain DVKVTQSSRYLVKRTGEKVFLECVQDMDHENMFWYRQDPGLGLRLIYFSYDVKMKEKGDIPEGYSVSREKKERFSLILESASTNQTSMYLCASSFWGRASGELFFGEGSRLTVL.

The chain joins TRBV28 to TRBJ2-7; 9 bases are shared with TRBD2. The V gene end was trimmed by 3 bases and the J gene end by 7 bases; junction bases not matched to a gene: 10. Looked up from germline, CDR1 is MDHEN and CDR2 is SYDVKM. This CDR3 is 15 amino acids long. DNA of the CDR3: TGTGCCAGCAGTTTGTGGCGGGAGGGCCGGTATGAGCAGTACTTC. It is translated as CASSLWREGRYEQYF.